A single sample gave rise to the 28 T cell receptor beta chains below, sequenced in a study of T cell responses to AZD1222 COVID-19 vaccine. Clones were sequenced by immunoSEQ multiplex PCR, and TCRdb holds only the in-frame ones, with some missing. The sample yields over 90,000 clones, about 86% seen once. Sequenced here: peripheral blood, sampled on day 0 of AZD1222 vaccination. The receptors stem from an adult in good health.

This rearrangement joins TRBV7-9 to TRBJ2-1; D gene uncertain. The CDR3 consists of 15 residues. V lost 5 bases, J lost 4 bases, and 15 bases lay in between. Germline-derived CDR1 and CDR2 are SEHNR and FQNEAQ (reference sequence). Here the CDR3 reads CASSPPDAQYNEQFF. CDR3 nucleotides: TGTGCCAGCAGCCCTCCGGACGCCCAATACAATGAGCAGTTCTTC.

The gene calls are TRBV7-3 and TRBJ2-6; D gene unclear. The CDR3 has 14 amino acids. Trimming pared 4 bases from V and 0 bases from J, leaving 4 bases between. The V gene's germline CDR1 is SGHTA and CDR2 FQGTGA. CDR3 DNA sequence: TGTGCCAGCAGCTGGGACTCTGGGGCCAACGTCCTGACTTTC. This encodes CASSWDSGANVLTF.

The chain joins TRBV6-1 to TRBJ1-2; 7 nucleotides line up with TRBD1. In germline, CDR1 is MNHNS, CDR2 SASEGT. The CDR3 totals 14 residues. The junction had 8 bases not matched to a gene; V was cut back by 6 bases and J by 4 bases. The CDR3 spells CASSRQGNSYGYTF. CDR3 sequence (DNA): TGTGCCAGCAGCCGACAGGGCAACAGCTATGGCTACACCTTC.

The rearrangement links TRBV9 to TRBJ1-4, with D perhaps TRBD1 (6 bases). Trimming shortened V by 9 bases and J by 1 base, and 25 bases separated the two germline ends. The CDR3 spans 18 residues. The germline V gene encodes CDR1 SGDLS and CDR2 YYNGEE. The CDR3 sequence: CATLGDTQGKRTNEKLFF. CDR3 coding DNA: TGTGCCACCCTGGGAGACACACAGGGCAAAAGAACTAATGAAAAACTGTTTTTT.

V and J are TRBV28 and TRBJ1-5, with no clear D. Per germline, CDR1 MDHEN and CDR2 SYDVKM. The CDR3 contains 16 residues. V gave up 7 bases and J gave up 2 bases, with 18 bases separating them. CDR3 sequence: CASTPKWGSGNQPQHF. The CDR3 bases are TGTGCCAGCACCCCAAAGTGGGGTTCTGGCAATCAGCCCCAGCATTTT.

This clone has only one observation. The CDR3 loop is CASSQGGKGYTF. In nucleotides, the CDR3 is TGTGCCAGCAGCCAAGGGGGGAAAGGCTACACCTTC. V and J are TRBV7-9 and TRBJ1-2; maybe TRBD1 (6 bases). The CDR3 spans 12 residues. Trimming stripped 5 bases from V and 8 bases from J, with 12 bases between. The V gene's germline CDR1 is SEHNR and CDR2 FQNEAQ (reference sequence).

This sequence joins TRBV19 and TRBJ1-1; D call uncertain. The CDR3 runs 13 residues. Germline loops: CDR1 LNHDA, CDR2 SQIVND (reference sequence). V lost 3 bases and J 1 base, leaving 6 bases between the germline ends. This CDR3 reads CASSIQGNTEAFF. CDR3 nucleotides: TGTGCCAGTAGTATCCAAGGGAACACTGAAGCTTTCTTT.

This chain links TRBV4-3 with TRBJ1-1; TRBD1 aligns across 7 bases. The CDR3 length is 16 residues. The germline CDR1 and CDR2 sequences are LGHNA and YSLEER. V trimming: 4 bases; J trimming: 7 bases; junction bases outside the gene matches: 15. This CDR3 is CASSPWVVKGAIEAFF. The CDR3 bases are TGCGCCAGCAGCCCCTGGGTAGTTAAGGGGGCAATTGAAGCTTTCTTT.

This sequence joins TRBV7-3 and TRBJ1-1; D not certain. V was clipped by 0 bases and J by 5 bases, with 7 bases between them. Per germline, CDR1 SGHTA and CDR2 FQGTGA. This CDR3 is built from 13 residues. The CDR3 DNA reads as TGTGCCAGCAGCTTAACGACCGGGACTGAAGCTTTCTTT. Encoded protein: CASSLTTGTEAFF.

This chain links TRBV19 with TRBJ1-4; D may be TRBD1 (5 bases). Trimming shortened V by 4 bases and J by 6 bases, and 9 bases separated the two germline ends. The length of the CDR3 is 13 residues. Germline lookup yields CDR1 LNHDA and CDR2 SQIVND (reference sequence). The CDR3 sequence is CASSRVGDEKLFF. In DNA form, the CDR3 reads TGTGCCAGTAGTAGAGTGGGGGATGAAAAACTGTTTTTT.

In DNA form, the CDR3 reads TGTGCCAGCAGAATCACCGGGTCACGGGAGCAGTTCTTC. Translating it yields CASRITGSREQFF. The chain is built from TRBV12-3 or TRBV12-4 and TRBJ2-1; D ambiguous. Trimming left V 6 bases short and J 10 bases short, with 16 bases between. CDR3 length: 13 amino acids.

This sequence joins TRBV28 and TRBJ2-7, with 8 bases aligning to TRBD1. J lost 2 bases, V lost 5 bases, and 5 bases had no gene match. CDR1 and CDR2 from the germline V gene are MDHEN and SYDVKM. The CDR3 spans 14 residues. CDR3 region: CASSPGQGPYEQYF. CDR3 DNA: TGTGCCAGCAGTCCCGGACAGGGACCCTACGAGCAGTACTTC.

The V call is TRBV28, the J call TRBJ1-3; D ambiguous. This CDR3 is 18 amino acids long. V gave up 1 base and J gave up 1 base, with 17 bases separating them. Germline V gene lookup returns CDR1 MDHEN and CDR2 SYDVKM. The CDR3 sequence is CASSLLGLTHGSGNTIYF. The CDR3 nucleotides are TGTGCCAGCAGTTTATTAGGACTGACTCATGGATCTGGAAACACCATATATTTT.

J is TRBJ2-3 and V is TRBV28, with 11 bases matching TRBD1. V gave up 5 bases and J gave up 5 bases; unmatched junction bases: 9. Germline assignment: CDR1 MDHEN and CDR2 SYDVKM. The CDR3 runs 16 residues. The CDR3 here is CASSEPGQGVRDTQYF. CDR3 bases: TGTGCCAGCAGTGAACCGGGACAGGGGGTGAGAGATACGCAGTATTTT.

This clone was seen just once. The chain recombines TRBV9 with TRBJ2-7; no firm D call. Between the trimmed V and J ends, which lost 0 bases and 5 bases, there was a span of 12 bases. In germline, CDR1 is SGDLS, CDR2 YYNGEE. CDR3 size: 14 residues. The CDR3 loop reads CASSVDGRRHEQYF. CDR3 DNA sequence: TGTGCCAGCAGCGTAGATGGACGACGGCACGAGCAGTACTTC.

This chain joins TRBV24-1 and TRBJ1-2; 7 nucleotides match TRBD1. Per the germline V gene, CDR1 is KGHDR and CDR2 is SFDVKD. J gave up 6 bases and V 5 bases, and 5 bases lay outside the gene matches. This CDR3 spans 13 amino acids. CDR3 loop: CATSGLTGNGYTF. CDR3 nucleotides: TGTGCCACCAGTGGCCTGACAGGGAATGGCTACACCTTC.

The rearrangement uses TRBV27 and TRBJ1-1; 12 bases agree with TRBD1. This CDR3 is built from 16 residues. Unmatched junction bases numbered 11, after V lost 6 bases and J lost 6 bases. The germline V gene has CDR1 MNHEY and CDR2 SMNVEV (reference sequence). The CDR3 region is CASRGQGAVGSSEAFF. As DNA, the CDR3 is TGTGCCAGCAGGGGACAGGGGGCGGTGGGATCGTCTGAAGCTTTCTTT.

This clone was counted a few times. The V and J genes are TRBV9 and TRBJ1-4; 10 positions match TRBD1. There are 15 residues in the CDR3. Per the germline V gene, CDR1 is SGDLS and CDR2 is YYNGEE. The V segment lost 4 bases and the J segment 7 bases; nucleotides outside the gene matches: 7. CDR3 protein: CASSSPGTGVEKLFF. Written as DNA, the CDR3 is TGTGCCAGCAGCTCGCCCGGGACAGGGGTTGAAAAACTGTTTTTT. Full variable domain (remainder filled in from reference TRBV9 and TRBJ1-4): DSGVTQTPKHLITATGQRVTLRCSPRSGDLSVYWYQQSLDQGLQFLIQYYNGEERAKGNILERFSAQQFPDLHSELNLSSLELGDSALYFCASSSPGTGVEKLFFGSGTQLSVL.

The CDR3 DNA sequence: TGTGCCAGCAGCCGCGGGACAGGCCGTGACGGGGAGCTGTTTTTT. This sequence encodes CASSRGTGRDGELFF. This chain uses TRBV7-9 with TRBJ2-2; TRBD1 agrees at 8 bases. J gave up 7 bases and V 5 bases, and 9 bases lay outside the gene matches. The germline V gene encodes CDR1 SEHNR and CDR2 FQNEAQ (reference sequence). CDR3 size: 15 residues.

The V and J genes are TRBV19 and TRBJ2-2; D might be TRBD1 (5 bases). Trimming removed 3 bases from V and 0 bases from J, with 8 bases in between. The CDR3 is made up of 15 amino acids. Germline V gene sequence: CDR1 LNHDA, CDR2 SQIVND (reference sequence). CDR3 sequence reads: CASSMGQPNTGELFF. The CDR3 DNA sequence: TGTGCCAGTAGTATGGGGCAGCCGAACACCGGGGAGCTGTTTTTT. The full variable domain, its missing parts supplied by reference TRBV19 and TRBJ2-2, is DGGITQSPKYLFRKEGQNVTLSCEQNLNHDAMYWYRQDPGQGLRLIYYSQIVNDFQKGDIAEGYSVSREKKESFPLTVTSAQKNPTAFYLCASSMGQPNTGELFFGEGSRLTVL.

J is TRBJ2-1 and V is TRBV6-1; D call uncertain. The length of the CDR3 is 13 residues. The germline CDR1 and CDR2 sequences are MNHNS and SASEGT. V shed 0 bases and J shed 8 bases, with 8 bases lying between them. The CDR3 sequence: CASSEAGNDEQFF. The DNA of the CDR3 is TGTGCCAGCAGTGAAGCTGGGAATGATGAGCAGTTCTTC.

The chain joins TRBV6-5 to TRBJ2-7; the D is unclear. The CDR3 sequence is 13 residues long. V dropped 10 bases and J dropped 2 bases, with 15 bases sitting between them. Per germline, CDR1 MNHEY and CDR2 SVGAGI. The CDR3 DNA reads as TGTGCCACCATGACACCTACTACCTACGAGCAGTACTTC. Translation gives CATMTPTTYEQYF.

The rearrangement links TRBV4-3 to TRBJ1-1; a possible D gene is TRBD1 (5 bases). This CDR3 has 14 residues. V dropped 3 bases and J dropped 5 bases, with 13 bases sitting between them. Per the germline V gene, CDR1 is LGHNA and CDR2 is YSLEER. The CDR3 region is CASSHRRGGTEAFF. CDR3 nucleotides: TGCGCCAGCAGCCACAGGAGGGGAGGGACTGAAGCTTTCTTT.

The chain has TRBV7-9 and TRBJ1-6; 10 bases are a match to TRBD1. This CDR3 spans 18 amino acids. With V trimmed by 5 bases and J by 10 bases, 17 bases remained unmatched. Germline V lookup: CDR1 SEHNR, CDR2 FQNEAQ (reference sequence). The CDR3: CASSQPSPGTGVGSPLHF. For the CDR3, the DNA is TGTGCCAGCAGCCAACCCTCACCCGGGACAGGGGTGGGATCACCCCTCCACTTT.

V is TRBV3-1 (or the pseudogene TRBV3-2) and J is TRBJ2-2; D remains ambiguous. This CDR3 has 14 residues. Germline values: CDR1 LGHDT, CDR2 YNNKEL (reference sequence). V was trimmed by 1 base and J by 6 bases, leaving 9 bases between them. The CDR3 sequence is CASSQAGPAGELFF. The CDR3 nucleotides are TGTGCCAGCAGCCAAGCCGGACCTGCCGGGGAGCTGTTTTTT.

The chain couples TRBV7-2 to TRBJ1-5; maybe TRBD1 (5 bases). V was pared by 5 bases and J by 5 bases, with 25 bases between. The CDR3 runs to 18 residues. Germline V gene sequence: CDR1 SGHTA, CDR2 FQGNSA. The DNA of the CDR3 is TGTGCCAGCAGCCCAACTTCCGGGAAGACAGTCAAGGATCAGCCCCAGCATTTT. Protein: CASSPTSGKTVKDQPQHF.

The chain uses TRBV9 and TRBJ2-7; D ambiguous. V lost 0 bases and J lost 7, with 14 bases in between. The CDR3 runs to 14 residues. Germline CDR1 reads SGDLS; CDR2 reads YYNGEE. CDR3 in DNA: TGTGCCAGCAGCGTAGGAGACTTATTGCGAGAGCAGTACTTC. Translation: CASSVGDLLREQYF.

This clone has just one count. V usage is TRBV21-1 and J usage is TRBJ1-1. TRBV21-1 is flagged as a pseudogene. This CDR3 is 13 amino acids long. The CDR3 bases are TGTGCCAGCACCCCAAGGGGGGGGACTGAAGCTTTCTTT. This sequence encodes CASTPRGGTEAFF.